This entry concerns a single T cell receptor beta chain. No antigen is known for it. No qualities accompany the bases; no much larger clone lies one base away. Using the deep immunoSEQ assay, TCR CDR3 regions were amplified from genomic DNA by multiplex PCR. Extracted genomic DNA from each cell subset was distributed evenly across all wells of several immunoSEQ 96-well plates, and each plate was treated as a replicate. For sorted subsets, each replicate PCR was loaded with approximately 0.2 ug genomic DNA, equivalent to 25,000 to 30,000 T cell genomes. Purified libraries were quantified with a Qubit 3.0 fluorometer, sized on a Bioanalyzer 2100, and re-quantified with the KAPA Library Quantification kit. A separate single-read 150-cycle Illumina NextSeq 550 flow cell was used to sequence each immunoSEQ 96-well plate. The authors' pipeline ran thus. Because only junctional sequences without quality scores were contained in the immunoSEQ output, filtering matching that applied to full-length reads could not be performed. Sequences were annotated with PyIR, a Python wrapper for IgBLAST v1.9, and V/J genes and CDR3 were assigned using IMGT germline references. Reads were filtered out if the reads had weak V/J assignments (E-value above 1e-6), no CDR3, stop codons, out-of-frame junctions, or ambiguous translated residues. A V3J clonotype was defined by an identical inferred V gene, J gene, and CDR3 amino acid sequence. Percentage overlap between repertoires was calculated by dividing the number of shared unique clonotypes by the size of the smaller repertoire. Repertoire richness was assessed with RTK rarefaction, the Chao1 estimator, and Recon v2.1 estimates of unobserved clonotypes. Generation probabilities for all TCRbeta clonotypes obtained by the gDNA method from a handful of donors were computed using OLGA. TCRdb obtained this table from immuneACCESS and retained in-frame rearrangements with V and J assigned. These tables miss some clones; where compared with another copy, unresolved V genes account for less than half of the shortfall, and the remainder is unexplained. V and J calls and clone size are as listed in that table; D and trimming were resolved from the DNA. This sample comprises nearly 2 million clones, approximately 94% of them detected only once. The top ten clonotypes cover approximately 1.2% of the sample.

For the CD8 naive samples, CD45RO-negative cells were positively selected for CCR7, yielding a CD45RA+CCR7+ population from which TemRA cells were excluded. Healthy HIV-negative adults with no recently reported acute infections or vaccinations were included as donors. Only Caucasian adults living in Nashville, Tennessee, USA were represented among the donors. Blood was obtained by leukapheresis, after which PBMCs were separated by Ficoll-Histopaque density gradient centrifugation and cryopreserved in liquid nitrogen vapor phase. Purity and quantity of every magnetically sorted T cell population were checked by analytical flow cytometry. From each sorted fraction, genomic DNA was isolated and quantified by UV absorbance on a Nanodrop 2000c. The sample originates from a study of shared clonotypes between healthy human individuals (dated by TCRdb to 2019 to 2021). Some background on the complete study: A couple of women and a few men aged 18 to 49 years were included in the cohort. To increase sequencing depth and limit assay-specific biases, different laboratories used diverse techniques to prepare libraries and sequence TCR repertoires. Per donor, leukapheresis produced somewhere between about 0.9 and 9 billion PBMCs. For each donor, three plates each were used for CD4 naive and CD4 memory, two plates were used for CD8 naive, and one plate was used for CD8 memory. To estimate repertoire size and how much clonotype sharing occurs between individuals, the study deeply sequenced the blood TCR repertoires of about five healthy adults.

The germline V gene encodes CDR1 LNHNV and CDR2 YYDKDF (reference sequence). The CDR3 runs 14 amino acids, cysteine and phenylalanine included. The sequence is cut down to CDR3 DNA, 42 bases in frame from base 1. Compared with germline, V lacks 3 bases and J lacks 3 bases; bases without a gene match: 3. General findings and caveats noted by the study authors: Sampling was restricted to blood, and TCR repertoires in tissues likely differ from the TCR repertoires found in blood. Based on pairwise subsampling, the degree of clonotype sharing among donors was expected to be affected by sequencing depth. Across a few donors, roughly 5.4% of naive CD4, approximately 3.5% of naive CD8, 2.3% of memory CD4, and roughly 0.4% of memory CD8 clonotypes were shared. Higher generation probabilities were observed for clonotypes shared by all four sorted-subset donors than for non-shared clonotypes. Rarefaction of sorted-subset datasets indicated incomplete sequencing despite the large sequencing depth. The genetic and exposure-history diversity represented was limited by the small number of donors. Naive subsets generally had larger estimated clonotype richness than memory subsets.

The receptor comes from a man aged 18 to 35 in good health. The material sequenced was naive CD8+ T cells sorted from blood. Taken with the paper, the label for cell subset or site translates to: CD45RA+CCR7+. This sequence uses TRBV15 and TRBJ2-7, and 9 junction bases match TRBD1. The CDR3 reads CATSRTGGIYEQYF. At the DNA level, the sequence is TGTGCCACCAGCAGGACAGGGGGTATCTACGAGCAGTACTTC.